This TCR beta chain was documented in a study of blood T cell repertoires in COVID-19. As originally analysed: Amplification with reference gene primers provided the estimates of nucleated cell counts. This table comes from immunoSEQ multiplex PCR, and its TCRdb copy is limited to in-frame clones, with some not included. V, J and clone size derive from that table, while D and trimming were established from the DNA sequence. Here the sample spans 200,000 to 250,000 clones, 80% to 90% being singletons. This sequence originates from a man younger than 45 who had recovered from COVID-19. The sequenced sample consisted of PBMCs or T cells enriched from blood (not recorded which).

The CDR3 here is CASSIETGRNSPLHF. In nucleotides, the CDR3 is TGTGCCAGTAGTATAGAGACAGGGCGGAATTCACCCCTCCACTTT. V is TRBV19 and J is TRBJ1-6, with 7 nucleotides matching TRBD1. Germline V gene sequence: CDR1 LNHDA, CDR2 SQIVND (reference sequence). Germline trimming cut 0 bases from V and 7 bases from J; bases unmatched to any gene: 3. This CDR3 is built from 15 residues.